The 25 T cell receptor beta chains below were found in one sample sequenced in a study of Tregs in tolerant kidney transplant recipients. Clones were sequenced by immunoSEQ multiplex PCR, and TCRdb holds only the in-frame ones, with some missing. This table holds over 60,000 clones, 80% to 85% found once. The sample consisted of CD4+ T cells from blood. Every receptor here comes from a human donor in good health.

The CDR3 protein is CASSLQIMNTEAFF. In DNA form, the CDR3 reads TGTGCCAGCAGCTTACAGATTATGAACACTGAAGCTTTCTTT. The chain employs TRBV11-3 and TRBJ1-1; D is uncertain. Germline CDR1 SGHNT, CDR2 YENEEA. The germline V and J ends were trimmed by 2 bases and 0 bases, with 7 bases remaining between them. CDR3 length: 14 residues. Full variable domain (outside the CDR3, taken from reference TRBV11-3 and TRBJ1-1): EAGVVQSPRYKIIEKKQPVAFWCNPISGHNTLYWYLQNLGQGPELLIRYENEEAVDDSQLPKDRFSAERLKGVDSTLKIQPAELGDSAVYLCASSLQIMNTEAFFGQGTRLTVV.

V is TRBV6-1 and J is TRBJ1-3; unclear D gene. The CDR3 loop spans 12 amino acids. V lost 4 bases, J lost 7 bases, and 8 bases lay in between. Per germline, CDR1 MNHNS and CDR2 SASEGT. CDR3 amino acids: CASSAMLNTIYF. Here the CDR3 DNA reads TGTGCCAGCAGTGCGATGCTGAACACCATATATTTT.

The V call is TRBV18, the J call TRBJ1-2, with a weak D call TRBD1 (6 bases). The germline V and J ends were trimmed by 3 bases and 4 bases, with 9 bases remaining between them. The CDR3 contains 13 residues. Germline V gives CDR1 KGHSH, CDR2 LQKENI. The CDR3 reads CASSPDSAYGYTF. CDR3 DNA: TGTGCCAGCTCACCGGACAGTGCCTATGGCTACACCTTC.

This clone was seen only once. The genes are TRBV6-6 and TRBJ1-2, with 8 bases that match TRBD1. V was clipped by 10 bases and J by 2 bases; unmatched bases: 12. CDR1 MNHNY and CDR2 SVGAGI come from the germline V gene (reference sequence). The CDR3 totals 15 residues. DNA for the CDR3: TGTGCCACCGGAACCCACAGGGGGACCAACTATGGCTACACCTTC. Residues: CATGTHRGTNYGYTF.

This clone was counted a few times. The J gene is TRBJ2-7, the V gene TRBV6-5; 7 bases line up with TRBD2. V lost 11 bases and J lost 2; bases outside the gene matches: 6. This CDR3 contains 12 residues. CDR1 is MNHEY and CDR2 is SVGAGI in the germline V gene. Here the CDR3 reads CAAGGTTYEQYF. CDR3 bases: TGTGCCGCCGGGGGGACCACCTACGAGCAGTACTTC.

Points on this clone: Possible read error: a much larger clone is one base away. The sample holds other DNA sequences that translate to the same CDR3. The chain couples TRBV5-1 to TRBJ1-1, with D uncertain. There are 14 residues in the CDR3. Per germline, CDR1 SGHRS and CDR2 YFSETQ. The V end was cut by 0 bases, the J end by 1 base, with 7 bases between. The CDR3 spells CASSLVGKNTEAFF. The CDR3 DNA reads TGCGCCAGCAGCTTGGTTGGGAAGAACACTGAAGCTTTCTTT. The full variable domain, in which reference TRBV5-1 and TRBJ1-1 provide the parts outside the CDR3, is KAGVTQTPRYLIKTRGQQVTLSCSPISGHRSVSWYQQTPGQGLQFLFEYFSETQRNKGNFPGRFSGRQFSNSRSEMNVSTLELGDSALYLCASSLVGKNTEAFFGQGTRLTVV.

The J gene is TRBJ2-5, the V gene TRBV7-2; the match to TRBD2 covers 10 bases. Trimming took 0 bases from V and 3 from J; bases not matched to a gene: 1. Germline V gene data show CDR1 as SGHTA and CDR2 as FQGNSA. The CDR3 loop spans 15 amino acids. CDR3 bases: TGTGCCAGCAGCTTAGCCGGACTAGCGGAAGAGACCCAGTACTTC. Its translation is CASSLAGLAEETQYF.

The CDR3 DNA follows: TGTGCCATCAGTGAGCAGCAGGGCAATCAGCCCCAGCATTTT. Translation: CAISEQQGNQPQHF. The V call is TRBV10-3, the J call TRBJ1-5; D unresolved. Germline CDR1 is ENHRY and CDR2 is SYGVKD. The CDR3 has 14 residues. The germline V and J ends were trimmed by 2 bases and 2 bases, with 7 bases remaining between them.

The chain has TRBV6-5 and TRBJ2-7; D not certain. The CDR3 totals 14 residues. The V and J ends lost 7 bases and 2 bases respectively, with 15 bases between them. In germline, CDR1 is MNHEY, CDR2 SVGAGI. The DNA of the CDR3 is TGTGCCAGCACTAACTCGGGCAGCGCCTACGAGCAGTACTTC. Protein: CASTNSGSAYEQYF.

The rearrangement links TRBV5-1 to TRBJ2-5; 10 bases map to TRBD2. CDR3 length equals 15 residues. Germline assignment: CDR1 SGHRS and CDR2 YFSETQ. V shed 3 bases, J shed 2 bases, and the junction held 4 bases outside the gene matches. The CDR3: CASSSSGGPQETQYF. The DNA for the CDR3 is TGCGCCAGCAGCTCTAGCGGGGGCCCGCAAGAGACCCAGTACTTC.

The chain joins TRBV5-1 to TRBJ2-5, with D perhaps TRBD1 (6 bases). The CDR3 totals 13 residues. V was pared by 4 bases and J by 4 bases, with 11 bases between. Per the germline V gene, CDR1 is SGHRS and CDR2 is YFSETQ. The CDR3 nucleotides read TGCGCCAGCAGCCCAGGGGTTCGAGAGACCCAGTACTTC. It translates to CASSPGVRETQYF.

CDR3 region: CASSLAPRGNEQFF. DNA for the CDR3: TGTGCCAGCAGCCTTGCTCCCCGGGGCAATGAGCAGTTCTTC. This chain uses TRBV9 with TRBJ2-1, with D possibly TRBD2 on 5 matching bases. V was cut by 4 bases and J by 6 bases, with 14 bases left in between. The CDR3 covers 14 residues. Germline CDR1 is SGDLS and CDR2 is YYNGEE.

The J gene is TRBJ1-2, the V gene TRBV7-6, with 8 bases identical to TRBD1. CDR3 length: 13 residues. With 5 bases clipped from V and 8 bases from J, the junction kept 7 bases outside the gene matches. Per germline, CDR1 SGHVS and CDR2 FNYEAQ. CDR3: CASSADRDRGYTF. The CDR3 DNA reads TGTGCCAGCAGCGCAGACAGGGACAGGGGCTACACCTTC.

The chain couples TRBV4-3 to TRBJ2-5; either TRBD1 or TRBD2 may supply D (5 bases each). The CDR3 is made up of 14 amino acids. Between the trimmed V and J ends, which lost 4 bases and 2 bases, there was a span of 11 bases. CDR1 is LGHNA and CDR2 is YSLEER in the germline V gene. The CDR3 is CASSRGMGQETQYF. The DNA for the CDR3 is TGCGCCAGCAGCCGGGGGATGGGGCAAGAGACCCAGTACTTC.

This clone was seen a single time. The chain is built from TRBV5-1 and TRBJ2-3; D gene unclear. This CDR3 spans 12 amino acids. Trimming left V 7 bases short and J 2 bases short, with 8 bases between. Germline CDR1 and CDR2: SGHRS and YFSETQ. The CDR3 DNA is TGCGCCAGCGGTGAGGTCACAGATACGCAGTATTTT. Translation gives CASGEVTDTQYF.

This rearrangement joins TRBV6-5 to TRBJ1-2; TRBD1 is a possible D gene (5 bases). Deletions cut 8 bases from V and 4 bases from J, with 11 bases between. Germline V gene sequence: CDR1 MNHEY, CDR2 SVGAGI. This CDR3 is built from 12 residues. The DNA of the CDR3 is TGTGCCAGCGTCGGGGGTAGCTATGGCTACACCTTC. Residues: CASVGGSYGYTF.

The chain is built from TRBV4-2 and TRBJ2-3, with D possibly TRBD1 on 6 matching bases. Trimming cost V 4 bases and J 6 bases, with 14 bases left between them. Germline lookup yields CDR1 LGHNA and CDR2 YNFKEQ. The CDR3 consists of 14 residues. CDR3: CASSLEPRGDTQYF. The CDR3, as DNA: TGTGCCAGCAGCCTCGAGCCAAGGGGGGATACGCAGTATTTT.

This sequence joins TRBV7-9 and TRBJ2-7; D remains ambiguous. V was shortened by 5 bases and J by 6 bases, with 14 bases between the two germline ends. This CDR3 has 13 amino acids. In germline, CDR1 is SEHNR, CDR2 FQNEAQ (reference sequence). The CDR3 region is CASSPNPSLEQYF. The CDR3, as DNA: TGTGCCAGCAGCCCGAACCCCTCCCTCGAGCAGTACTTC.

A remark on this clone: Relative to the germline gene, one junction end is altered; a read error may explain this. The chain couples TRBV7-3 to TRBJ2-2, with D possibly being TRBD2 (6 bases). CDR3 size: 14 residues. Per the germline V gene, CDR1 is SGHTA and CDR2 is FQGTGA. The CDR3 protein is CASSVTPGAGELFF. CDR3 in DNA: TGTGCCAGCAGCGTAACTCCGGGGGCCGGGGAGCTGTTTTTT.

The V gene is TRBV5-1, the J gene TRBJ2-2, with D perhaps matching TRBD2 (5 bases). The germline V gene has CDR1 SGHRS and CDR2 YFSETQ. V gave up 3 bases and J gave up 5 bases, with 11 bases separating them. The CDR3 runs to 14 residues. The CDR3 DNA sequence: TGCGCCAGCAGCTCTGGTCCGGGGACCGGGGAGCTGTTTTTT. It translates to CASSSGPGTGELFF.

The chain uses TRBV7-8 and TRBJ2-7; D call uncertain. Germline CDR1 is SGHVS and CDR2 is FQNEAQ. The V end lost 8 bases, the J end lost 1 base, and 12 bases lay between the germline ends. The CDR3 spans 13 residues. DNA of the CDR3: TGTGCCAGCGGCCCCCGGGTATCCTACGAGCAGTACTTC. Translation gives CASGPRVSYEQYF. The whole variable domain, filled in from reference TRBV7-8 and TRBJ2-7, reads GAGVSQSPRYKVAKRGQDVALRCDPISGHVSLFWYQQALGQGPEFLTYFQNEAQLDKSGLPSDRFFAERPEGSVSTLKIQRTQQEDSAVYLCASGPRVSYEQYFGPGTRLTVT.

The chain couples TRBV7-2 to TRBJ2-5; 7 nucleotides match TRBD2. This CDR3 spans 17 amino acids. Germline assignment: CDR1 SGHTA and CDR2 FQGNSA. V gave up 2 bases and J gave up 4 bases; unmatched junction bases: 13. In nucleotides, the CDR3 is TGTGCCAGCAGCTTAATCCGCCTAACTAGCGCGGCAGAGACCCAGTACTTC. The encoded protein is CASSLIRLTSAAETQYF.

J is TRBJ2-7 and V is TRBV14, with D possibly matching TRBD1 (5 bases). The CDR3 covers 14 residues. V lost 0 bases and J lost 4, with 10 bases in between. Germline values: CDR1 SGHDN, CDR2 FVKESK. The CDR3 spells CASSQENRPYEQYF. The CDR3 DNA is TGTGCCAGCAGCCAAGAGAACAGGCCTTACGAGCAGTACTTC.

The chain joins TRBV6-6 to TRBJ2-7; D is undetermined. The CDR3 has 15 amino acids. Germline V lookup: CDR1 MNHNY, CDR2 SVGAGI (reference sequence). Deletions cut 6 bases from V and 2 bases from J, with 17 bases between. In nucleotides, the CDR3 is TGTGCCAGCAGCTATACAGCCCAACCTACCTACGAGCAGTACTTC. Residues: CASSYTAQPTYEQYF.

The V call is TRBV14, the J call TRBJ1-2; no clear D gene. The V gene's germline CDR1 is SGHDN and CDR2 FVKESK. The CDR3 length is 15 residues. Trimming pared 1 base from V and 0 bases from J, leaving 9 bases between. DNA of the CDR3: TGTGCCAGCAGCCAAGGACTCTCTACTAACTATGGCTACACCTTC. This sequence encodes CASSQGLSTNYGYTF.